The table lists the clone carrying this T cell receptor beta chain with a few counts. Its matching antigen is unknown. The sample is drawn from a study of cytomegalovirus exposure and HLA in healthy donors. Study-wide results and caveats: When the data were analyzed later, several of the most significant clusters appeared to be linked to common viral pathogens.

A multiplex PCR was run with 60 Vbeta primers and 13 Jbeta primers. Produced via immunoSEQ multiplex PCR; TCRdb's table is partial and in-frame only. The repertoire includes about 150,000 clones, around 78% of them detected once, and 1.6% sits in the top ten. The sample was PBMCs. The receptor's source is a young woman in good health and CMV-seronegative.

This chain's CDR3 is CASSQGIGGGSTDTQYF. For the CDR3, the DNA is TGTGCCAGCAGCCAAGGGATCGGGGGGGGAAGCACAGATACGCAGTATTTT. The V and J genes are TRBV4-2 and TRBJ2-3; 8 nucleotides line up with TRBD2. V lost 1 base to trimming and J lost 0 bases; unmatched junction nucleotides: 6. Germline V gene sequence: CDR1 LGHNA, CDR2 YNFKEQ. The CDR3 has 17 residues.